This TCR beta chain originates from a study of molecular identifiers for immune sequencing clone quantification. The sample holds many counts of this clonotype. Its antigen is not known. Study-level results: Identical TCR molecules that share a barcode could lead to an underestimation of highly expanded clone sizes. Effector cells had over 97% of their molecules in clones above 20 RNA copies, while naive cells had under 1%.

TCRdb passed the PCR reads through MiXCR, listing each CDR3 protein once. This table holds 600,000 to 650,000 distinct CDR3 sequences, about 20% found once. Germline V gene lookup returns CDR1 MNHNY and CDR2 SVGAGI (reference sequence). The CDR3 contains 14 residues. V was trimmed by 2 bases and J by 6 bases, leaving 13 bases between them. Sorting selected naive CD8 T cells with a CD8+CD4-CCR7+CD45RA+ phenotype. Material: naive CD8+ T cells from blood, with Jurkat cell RNA spiked in. The subset is: FACS-sorted CD8+CD4-CCR7+CD45RA+ naive T cells. This receptor was taken from a human donor in good health. Some libraries in this study had Jurkat cell RNA spiked in. The V and J genes are TRBV6-6 and TRBJ1-1, with D perhaps TRBD1 (5 bases). The CDR3 DNA reads TGTGCCAGCAGTTACCATGGGGCAGGGTCTGAAGCTTTCTTT. Protein sequence: CASSYHGAGSEAFF.